Reported below is one T cell receptor (beta chain). As yet, its antigen is unknown. The data were obtained in a study of T cell responses to AZD1222 COVID-19 vaccine. General study points: Repertoire sampling occurred only after the peak T cell response.

V was shortened by 0 bases and J by 1 base, with 22 bases between the two germline ends. CDR3 length equals 19 residues. Germline V gene sequence: CDR1 SGDLS, CDR2 YYNGEE. Using immunoSEQ multiplex PCR, the repertoire was profiled, and TCRdb retains in-frame clones only, with some absent. The table lists more than 140,000 clones, roughly nine tenths of them singletons. The sample consisted of peripheral blood, taken on day 0 of AZD1222 vaccination. This TCR derives from an adult in good health. The chain recombines TRBV9 with TRBJ1-2; no firm D call. The CDR3 DNA reads TGTGCCAGCAGCGTAGAGTGGACGGACGCAGAGGGAGATAACTATGGCTACACCTTC. Its protein is CASSVEWTDAEGDNYGYTF.